The 15 T cell receptor beta chains reported below all come from one sample, sequenced in a study of T cell repertoires in cytomegalovirus infection. TCRdb re-analysed the reads in MiXCR, keeping a single row per CDR3 protein. The table has 450,000 to 550,000 distinct CDR3 sequences, 16% seen once; the top ten hold roughly a quarter. The specimen was CD8+ T cells from PBMCs. Receptors originate from a human donor in good health (CMV status not recorded). Some clones in this sample may be carry-over from other donors' samples.

This clonotype was seen at least ten times. This sequence joins TRBV7-8 and TRBJ2-1, with 14 positions matching TRBD2. Germline V CDR1 and CDR2: SGHVS, FQNEAQ. V shed 7 bases and J 0 bases; nucleotides not matched to a gene: 8. This CDR3 contains 18 residues. The CDR3 region is CASTQGLAGVYSYNEQFF. The CDR3 region has the DNA TGTGCCAGCACCCAGGGACTAGCGGGAGTCTACTCCTACAATGAGCAGTTCTTC.

This clonotype has a count of ten or more. The DNA for the CDR3 is TGTGCCAGCAGCGCATTAGCGGGAGCTGGGGCCAACGTCCTGACTTTC. It translates to CASSALAGAGANVLTF. J is TRBJ2-6 and V is TRBV7-8; 9 bases are a match to TRBD2. The CDR3 runs to 16 residues. Trimming at V came to 5 bases and at J to 2 bases, leaving 4 bases not matched to a gene. Germline V CDR1 and CDR2: SGHVS, FQNEAQ.

The V call is TRBV9, the J call TRBJ2-1, with 8 bases aligning to TRBD2. V lost 4 bases, J lost 9 bases, and 12 bases stayed unmatched. Germline V gene data show CDR1 as SGDLS and CDR2 as YYNGEE. This CDR3 region has 15 residues. This CDR3 is CASSTRGGARVEQFF. The CDR3 nucleotides are TGTGCCAGCAGCACCCGGGGGGGGGCGAGGGTTGAGCAGTTCTTC.

This clonotype was detected only a few times. This rearrangement joins TRBV4-1 to TRBJ1-1; TRBD1 might be the D (6 bases). The CDR3 extends over 13 amino acids. Germline loops: CDR1 MGHRA, CDR2 YSYEKL. V was clipped by 6 bases and J by 5 bases, with 13 bases between them. This CDR3 reads CASREQGGTEAFF. The DNA of the CDR3 is TGCGCCAGCAGGGAACAGGGAGGAACTGAAGCTTTCTTT.

This clonotype was seen repeatedly, ten times or more. This chain uses TRBV7-2 with TRBJ1-1; unclear D gene. Trimming took off 2 bases at V and 6 bases at J, with 13 bases between the two ends. The CDR3 is 14 residues long. The V gene's germline CDR1 is SGHTA and CDR2 FQGNSA. The CDR3 sequence is CASSLNSRRAEAFF. The CDR3 DNA sequence: TGTGCCAGCAGCTTAAATTCCAGAAGGGCTGAAGCTTTCTTT. Complete variable domain (other parts from reference TRBV7-2 and TRBJ1-1): GAGVSQSPSNKVTEKGKDVELRCDPISGHTALYWYRQSLGQGLEFLIYFQGNSAPDKSGLPSDRFSAERTGGSVSTLTIQRTQQEDSAVYLCASSLNSRRAEAFFGQGTRLTVV.

The gene calls are TRBV19 and TRBJ1-2, with D possibly TRBD1 on 6 matching bases. The CDR3 totals 15 residues. Germline-derived CDR1 and CDR2 are LNHDA and SQIVND (reference sequence). Trimming shortened V by 7 bases and J by 5 bases, and 20 bases separated the two germline ends. CDR3 nucleotides: TGTGCCAGTACCCCCAGGGGAGGGGGGACTTATGGCTACACCTTC. Translating it yields CASTPRGGGTYGYTF.

The chain combines TRBV19 with TRBJ2-3, with TRBD2 matching over 11 bases. From germline, CDR1 is LNHDA and CDR2 SQIVND (reference sequence). V shed 2 bases, J shed 2 bases, and the junction held 3 bases outside the gene matches. This CDR3 spans 16 amino acids. The chain's CDR3 is CASSIRSGGATDTQYF. The DNA for the CDR3 is TGTGCCAGTAGTATACGTAGCGGGGGGGCCACAGATACGCAGTATTTT.

The table lists this clonotype with many counts. The chain employs TRBV6-6 and TRBJ2-1, with TRBD2 matching over 15 bases. After removal of 6 bases from V and 5 bases from J, the junction contained 5 bases not matched to a gene. This CDR3 is built from 16 residues. The germline V gene has CDR1 MNHNY and CDR2 SVGAGI (reference sequence). The CDR3 region has the DNA TGTGCCAGCAGCCCCAGGACTAGCGGGAGGGACAATGAGCAGTTCTTC. It translates to CASSPRTSGRDNEQFF.

The table lists this clonotype with many counts. V gene TRBV27 combines with J gene TRBJ1-6; D unresolved. The V end was cut by 2 bases, the J end by 2 bases, with 10 bases between. Germline-derived CDR1 and CDR2 are MNHEY and SMNVEV (reference sequence). This CDR3 comprises 16 residues. Here the CDR3 reads CASSLRTPTYNSPLHF. For the CDR3, the DNA is TGTGCCAGCAGTTTACGTACCCCGACCTATAATTCACCCCTCCACTTT.

This clonotype occurred a few times. The chain recombines TRBV20-1 with TRBJ2-1, with a weak D call TRBD2 (6 bases). CDR1 is DFQATT and CDR2 is SNEGSKA in the germline V gene (reference sequence). The CDR3 has 11 residues. Trimming left V 3 bases short and J 8 bases short, with 8 bases between. In nucleotides, the CDR3 is TGCAGTGCTAGGGAGGGCTATGAGCAGTTCTTC. It codes for CSAREGYEQFF.

Remarks on this clonotype: A much more abundant neighbour one base away suggests this may be a read error. The chain recombines TRBV7-3 with TRBJ1-2; 7 bases align to TRBD1. This CDR3 has 15 residues. Germline values: CDR1 SGHTA, CDR2 FQGTGA. CDR3 protein: CVSSLNRQGNYGYTF. The CDR3 region has the DNA TGTGTCAGCAGCTTAAATCGACAGGGCAACTATGGCTACACCTTC. Using reference TRBV7-3 and TRBJ1-2 for the parts outside the CDR3, the full variable domain is GAGVSQTPSNKVTEKGKYVELRCDPISGHTALYWYRQSLGQGPEFLIYFQGTGAADDSGLPNDRFFAVRPEGSVSTLKIQRTERGDSAVYLCVSSLNRQGNYGYTFGSGTRLTVV.

This clonotype showed up many times. The chain joins TRBV7-9 to TRBJ2-1; TRBD2 might be the D (6 bases). Germline V gene sequence: CDR1 SEHNR, CDR2 FQNEAQ (reference sequence). The CDR3 totals 15 residues. Trimming pared 3 bases from V and 6 bases from J, leaving 15 bases between. The DNA of the CDR3 is TGTGCCAGCAGCTTGCCCGGGAGAAGGGGCAATGAGCAGTTCTTC. It specifies CASSLPGRRGNEQFF.

This chain joins TRBV19 and TRBJ2-7; a possible D gene is TRBD1 (7 bases). CDR1 and CDR2 (germline): LNHDA, SQIVND (reference sequence). Deletions cut 4 bases from V and 4 bases from J, with 23 bases between. The length of the CDR3 is 17 residues. DNA of the CDR3: TGTGCCAGTAGTAGCGCGACTCGGGCCAGGGGGACTTACGAGCAGTACTTC. Protein sequence: CASSSATRARGTYEQYF.

In this sample, this clonotype turned up many times. An end of the junction differs from the germline gene, which may be a read error. CDR3 DNA sequence: TGTGCCAGCACCTTAGCGGGGGTGTACAATGAGCAGTTCTTC. This sequence encodes CASTLAGVYNEQFF. The chain carries TRBV7-2 and TRBJ2-1; 9 nucleotides align to TRBD2. The CDR3 totals 14 residues. Germline loops: CDR1 SGHTA, CDR2 FQGNSA. Looking up the rest from reference TRBV7-2 and TRBJ2-1 gives the full variable domain: GAGVSQSPSNKVTEKGKDVELRCDPISGHTALYWYRQSLGQGLEFLIYFQGNSAPDKSGLPSDRFSAERTGGSVSTLTIQRTQQEDSAVYLCASTLAGVYNEQFFGPGTRLTVL.

V and J are TRBV6-5 and TRBJ2-1; no firm D call. The CDR3 runs 20 residues. Trimming removed 2 bases from V and 0 bases from J, with 23 bases in between. Germline CDR1 and CDR2: MNHEY and SVGAGI. CDR3 sequence reads: CASSYTSRLSRGGSYNEQFF. CDR3 nucleotides: TGTGCCAGCAGTTACACCTCTCGATTGTCTCGCGGTGGCTCCTACAATGAGCAGTTCTTC.